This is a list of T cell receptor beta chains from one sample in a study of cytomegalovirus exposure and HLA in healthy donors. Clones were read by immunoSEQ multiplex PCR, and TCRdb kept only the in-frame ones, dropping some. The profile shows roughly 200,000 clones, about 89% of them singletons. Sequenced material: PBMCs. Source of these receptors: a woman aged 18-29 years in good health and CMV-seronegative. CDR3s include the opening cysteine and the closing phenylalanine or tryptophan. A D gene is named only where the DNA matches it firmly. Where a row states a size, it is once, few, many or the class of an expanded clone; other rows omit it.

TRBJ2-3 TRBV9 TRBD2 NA TGTGCCAGCAGCGTAGGGCGGGAGGGCCGAGGGGATACGCAGTATTTT CASSVGREGRGDTQYF
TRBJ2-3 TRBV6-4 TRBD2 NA TGTGCCAGCAGTGATAAAGCGGGGGGCGTAGATACGCAGTATTTT CASSDKAGGVDTQYF
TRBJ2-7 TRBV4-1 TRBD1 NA TGCGCCAGCAGTCAAGCGGACAGGGTCTACGAGCAGTACTTC CASSQADRVYEQYF
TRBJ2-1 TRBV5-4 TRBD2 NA TGTGCCAGCAGCTTGGAAGCTAGCGGGAGCTACAATGAGCAGTTCTTC CASSLEASGSYNEQFF
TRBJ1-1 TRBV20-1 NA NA TGCAGTGCTAGTAGGAGCACTGAAGCTTTCTTT CSASRSTEAFF
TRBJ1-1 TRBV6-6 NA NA TGTGCCAGCAGACGAAACATGAACACTGAAGCTTTCTTT CASRRNMNTEAFF
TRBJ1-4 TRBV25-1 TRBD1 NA TGTGCCAGCAGTGGGGAGCCGGGACAGCATTTAACTAATGAAAAACTGTTTTTT CASSGEPGQHLTNEKLFF
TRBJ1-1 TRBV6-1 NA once TGTGCCAGCACCGGACAAATGAACACTGAAGCTTTCTTT CASTGQMNTEAFF
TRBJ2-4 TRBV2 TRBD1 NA TGTGCCAGCAGTTGGGACAGGCCCTCCAAAAACATTCAGTACTTC CASSWDRPSKNIQYF
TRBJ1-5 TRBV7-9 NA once TGTGCCAGCAGCTTAGGGAAGGGAGGAAATCAGCCCCAGCATTTT CASSLGKGGNQPQHF
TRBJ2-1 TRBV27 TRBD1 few TGTGCCAGCAGTGACTACTGGACAGGGGGGAGCAATGAGCAGTTCTTC CASSDYWTGGSNEQFF
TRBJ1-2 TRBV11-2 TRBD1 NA TGTGCCAGCAGCTCCCCGACAGGGATTATGGGTGGCTACACCTTC CASSSPTGIMGGYTF
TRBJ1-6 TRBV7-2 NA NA TGTGCCAGCAGCTTAGAATCTCCCTTACCCCTCCACTTT CASSLESPLPLHF
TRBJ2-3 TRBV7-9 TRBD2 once TGTGCCAGCAGCTCTAGCAGCGGGGGAGGGGTCACAGATACGCAGTATTTT CASSSSSGGGVTDTQYF
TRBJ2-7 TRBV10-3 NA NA TGTGCCACCCAGAGGGAGTCCGAGCAGTACTTC CATQRESEQYF
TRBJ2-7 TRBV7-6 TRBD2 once TGTGCCAGCAGCTTAGGTCCAGCGGGGGGGGACGGGCTCGAGCAGTACTTC CASSLGPAGGDGLEQYF
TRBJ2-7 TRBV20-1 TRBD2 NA TGCAGTGCCCCCCGCGGGAGGGAGCAGTACTTC CSAPRGREQYF
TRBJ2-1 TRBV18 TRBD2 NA TGTGCCAGCTCACCATTGGGGGGACTAGCGGGAAACAATGAGCAGTTCTTC CASSPLGGLAGNNEQFF
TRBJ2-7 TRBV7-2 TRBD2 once TGTGCCAGCAGCTTAGATGTGTCTAGCGGGAGCTACGAGCAGTACTTC CASSLDVSSGSYEQYF
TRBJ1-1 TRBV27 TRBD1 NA TGTGCCAGCAGAACTGTGGCAGGGGGAAGCACTGAAGCTTTCTTT CASRTVAGGSTEAFF
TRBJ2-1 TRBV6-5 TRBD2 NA TGTGCCAGCAGTTACAGTCCAAGCGGGAGGGCCTTTCGGCAGTTCTTC CASSYSPSGRAFRQFF
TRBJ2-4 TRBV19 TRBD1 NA TGTGCCAGTAGTATCGGACAGGGGGCGCTTTTTAACATTCAGTACTTC CASSIGQGALFNIQYF
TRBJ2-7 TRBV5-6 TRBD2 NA TGTGCCAGCAGCTTACTAGCGAGCTCCTACGAGCAGTACTTC CASSLLASSYEQYF
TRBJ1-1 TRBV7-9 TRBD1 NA TGTGCCAGCAGCTTAATGACAGGGGGGAACACTGAAGCTTTCTTT CASSLMTGGNTEAFF
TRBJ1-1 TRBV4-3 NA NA TGCGCCAGCAGCCAAGTAGTATCTCCCAACCCCACTGAAGCTTTCTTT CASSQVVSPNPTEAFF
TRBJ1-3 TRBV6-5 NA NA TGTGCCAGCAGCCCCAGGGCGGCTGGAAACACCATATATTTT CASSPRAAGNTIYF
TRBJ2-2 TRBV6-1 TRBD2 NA TGTGCCAGCAGTGATCTTAGTTTTGGGCTAGCGGGGGGCATGGCCGGGGAGCTGTTTTTT CASSDLSFGLAGGMAGELFF
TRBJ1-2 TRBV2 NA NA TGTGCCAGTAGACCGGAGGGATTCTATGGCTACACCTTC CASRPEGFYGYTF
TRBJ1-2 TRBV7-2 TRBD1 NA TGTGCCAGCAGCTGGGGACAGGGCTACATGAGCTACACCTTC CASSWGQGYMSYTF
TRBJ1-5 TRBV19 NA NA TGTGCCAGTAGTATGGGGCAGCTATCTAGCAATCAGCCCCAGCATTTT CASSMGQLSSNQPQHF
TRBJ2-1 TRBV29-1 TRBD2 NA TGCAGCGTTGAACCCGGACTAGCGGGAGGGCCTCATGAGCAGTTCTTC CSVEPGLAGGPHEQFF
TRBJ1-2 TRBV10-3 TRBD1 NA TGTGCCATCAGAGCTACGGGACAGGGGGCACCAGCTAACTATGGCTACACCTTC CAIRATGQGAPANYGYTF
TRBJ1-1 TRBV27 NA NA TGTGCCAGCAGTTTAGGACAGCACATGAACACTGAAGCTTTCTTT CASSLGQHMNTEAFF
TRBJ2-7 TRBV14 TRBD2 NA TGTGCCAGCAGCCAAGAAGGCGGGGGGACCTACGAGCAGTACTTC CASSQEGGGTYEQYF
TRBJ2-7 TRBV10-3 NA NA TGTGCCATCAGTGAGCTCCTGTCTTACGAGCAGTACTTC CAISELLSYEQYF
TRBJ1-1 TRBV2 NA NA TGTGCCAGCAGTTTCCCTTCGAACACTGAAGCTTTCTTT CASSFPSNTEAFF
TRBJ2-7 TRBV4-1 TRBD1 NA TGCGCCAGCAGCCTTTTAGAGGGACAGGGACCCTACGAGCAGTACTTC CASSLLEGQGPYEQYF
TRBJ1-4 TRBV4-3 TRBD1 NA TGCGCCAGCAGCCAAACTAAAACACAGGGGACTAATGAAAAACTGTTTTTT CASSQTKTQGTNEKLFF
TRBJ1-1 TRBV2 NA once TGTGCCAGCAGTGATTTGTTGGGACACGCTGAAGCTTTCTTT CASSDLLGHAEAFF
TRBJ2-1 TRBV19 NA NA TGTGCCAGGGGGGGTCTTGGCTCCTACAATGAGCAGTTCTTC CARGGLGSYNEQFF
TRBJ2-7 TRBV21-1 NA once TGTGCCAGCAGCAAAACAGTCTTTAGCTACGAGCAGTACTTC CASSKTVFSYEQYF
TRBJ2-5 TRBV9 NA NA TGTGCCAGCAGCCGAAGAGACTACACCCAAGAGACCCAGTACTTC CASSRRDYTQETQYF
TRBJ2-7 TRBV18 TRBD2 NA TGTGCCAGCTCACCTCAAGGACTAGCGGGGGAGACTTACGAGCAGTACTTC CASSPQGLAGETYEQYF